Listed below are T cell receptor beta chains from one sample, sequenced in a study of blood T cell repertoires in COVID-19. The protocol was immunoSEQ multiplex PCR, while the TCRdb copy is restricted to in-frame clones and leaves out a portion. The table records 55,000 to 90,000 clones, 70% to 90% of them present only once. Sequencing was performed on peripheral blood. All receptors come from a human donor in a cohort sampled during active COVID-19. CDR3s include the opening cysteine and the closing phenylalanine or tryptophan. The D gene is left open where the match is weak. Only some rows state a clone size, as once, few, many or a class for expanded clones.

v_gene,abundance,d_gene,j_gene,CDR3nt,CDR3aa
TRBV5-5,.,TRBD1,TRBJ2-5,TGTGCCAGCAGCTCCCTGGACAGGTGGGAGACCCAGTACTTC,CASSSLDRWETQYF
TRBV9,.,.,TRBJ1-2,TGTGCCAGCAGCGTAGCCGGGGGGCGGGCTGGCTACACCTTC,CASSVAGGRAGYTF
TRBV9,.,.,TRBJ2-1,TGTGCCAGCAGCCTCTACGGAGGGAACAATGAGCAGTTCTTC,CASSLYGGNNEQFF
TRBV27,.,TRBD1,TRBJ1-2,TGTGCCAGCACTCCTATTGGGACAGGGGTCCACTATGGCTACACCTTC,CASTPIGTGVHYGYTF
TRBV28,few,.,TRBJ2-7,TGTGCCAGCAGCTCCGAGCAACTAGGTTTCGGCTCCTACGAGCAGTACTTC,CASSSEQLGFGSYEQYF
TRBV5-6,.,.,TRBJ2-7,TGTGCCAGCAGCGGGTGGGGCAGGGTAGCCGAGCAGTACTTC,CASSGWGRVAEQYF
TRBV4-1,once,TRBD2,TRBJ2-1,TGCGCCAGCAGCCAAGAGATTGTAACTAGCGGGGGCGCCTACAATGAGCAGTTCTTC,CASSQEIVTSGGAYNEQFF
TRBV28,.,.,TRBJ1-1,TGTGCCAGCAGTCCAACAGAGAACACTGAAGCTTTCTTT,CASSPTENTEAFF
TRBV5-1,once,.,TRBJ2-7,TGCGCCAGCAGCTTGGGCAGGGTCTCCTACGAGCAGTACTTC,CASSLGRVSYEQYF
TRBV28,.,.,TRBJ2-5,TGTGCCAGCAGTCGTATTCGAGAGACCCAGTACTTC,CASSRIRETQYF
TRBV11-1,.,TRBD2,TRBJ2-1,TGTGCCAGCAGCTTCACTAGCGGGAGGGGGGATGAGCAGTTCTTC,CASSFTSGRGDEQFF
TRBV27,.,.,TRBJ2-7,TGTGCCAGCAGCCCAAGAGGCGGATTCTCCTACGAGCAGTACTTC,CASSPRGGFSYEQYF
TRBV7-2,once,TRBD1,TRBJ1-5,TGTGCCAGCAGCGTCAGGGGGAATCAGCCCCAGCATTTT,CASSVRGNQPQHF
TRBV6-5,.,TRBD1,TRBJ2-7,TGTGCCAGCAGTCTCGGCAGGGACAGCCACTACGAGCAGTACTTC,CASSLGRDSHYEQYF
TRBV4-2,.,.,TRBJ1-2,TGTGCCAGCAGCGGGCGGGCCTATGGCTACACCTTC,CASSGRAYGYTF
TRBV5-6,.,TRBD1,TRBJ1-1,TGTGCCAGCAGCTCCCGGGACAGCCTCACTGAAGCTTTCTTT,CASSSRDSLTEAFF
TRBV6-1,few,TRBD1,TRBJ1-5,TGTGCCAGCAGTGAACCTGGGACAGGGGGCTATCAGCCCCAGCATTTT,CASSEPGTGGYQPQHF
TRBV11-2,.,TRBD1,TRBJ2-3,TGTGCCAGCAGCTTCGCAGGGGGCGGGACAGATACGCAGTATTTT,CASSFAGGGTDTQYF
TRBV7-2,.,TRBD2,TRBJ2-5,TGTGCCAGCAGCCAGACTAGCGGGATAAGCCAAGAGACCCAGTACTTC,CASSQTSGISQETQYF
TRBV29-1,once,.,TRBJ1-1,TGCAGCGCTAGACGGGAGGATCGATCTGAAGCTTTCTTT,CSARREDRSEAFF
TRBV7-3,.,TRBD2,TRBJ2-2,TGTGCCAGCAGCTTAACGGAGCGGGAGGGCACCGGGGAGCTGTTTTTT,CASSLTEREGTGELFF
TRBV5-5,.,TRBD2,TRBJ2-1,TGTGCCAGCAGCTTGGGACTAGCGGGAGATAGTAATGAGCAGTTCTTC,CASSLGLAGDSNEQFF
TRBV20-1,.,TRBD1,TRBJ1-2,TGCAGCGCCACAGGGGGCACTGGCTACACCTTC,CSATGGTGYTF
TRBV28,few,TRBD2,TRBJ2-1,TGTGCCAGCAGTTTCGCGCGGGAGAGGAACCATGAGCAGTTCTTC,CASSFARERNHEQFF
TRBV20-1,.,TRBD2,TRBJ2-7,TGCAGTGCTAGTTTCGCTAGCGGGAGTACCTACGAGCAGTACTTC,CSASFASGSTYEQYF
TRBV2,.,.,TRBJ2-1,TGTGCCAGCTCTTACAGTGAGCAGTTCTTC,CASSYSEQFF
TRBV19,.,.,TRBJ2-2,TGTGCCAGTAGTATGACAGATACCGGGGAGCTGTTTTTT,CASSMTDTGELFF
TRBV19,.,TRBD2,TRBJ2-3,TGTGCCAGTAGTTCAGGGTCCGCCGGGACTAGCTTGAATACGCAGTATTTT,CASSSGSAGTSLNTQYF
TRBV19,once,.,TRBJ1-1,TGTGCCAGTAGCTCCAGGGCAATGAACACTGAAGCTTTCTTT,CASSSRAMNTEAFF
TRBV7-3,.,TRBD2,TRBJ2-3,TGTGCCAGCAGCTTACAAGGTCCTAGCGGGAGCACAGATACGCAGTATTTT,CASSLQGPSGSTDTQYF
TRBV12-3/TRBV12-4,.,TRBD1,TRBJ1-5,TGTGCCAGCAGTTACAGGGGGCAGCCCCAGCATTTT,CASSYRGQPQHF
TRBV3-1/TRBV3-2,.,.,TRBJ1-3,TGTGCCAGCAGCGTTAGTATTATTGCCTCTGGAAACACCATATATTTT,CASSVSIIASGNTIYF
TRBV9,once,TRBD2,TRBJ2-5,TGTGCCAGCAGCGTAGTTGGTGCGGGGGGCGCGGGGACCCAGTACTTC,CASSVVGAGGAGTQYF
TRBV9,.,TRBD1,TRBJ2-7,TGTGCCAGCAGCGTGGGACAGGCCTCCACCTACGAGCAGTACTTC,CASSVGQASTYEQYF
TRBV5-1,once,.,TRBJ2-5,TGCGCCAGCAGCCGTAAGGGGGAGACCCAGTACTTC,CASSRKGETQYF